The entry that follows covers one T cell receptor beta chain sequence. The antigen remains unidentified. The PCR had 60 Vbeta and 13 Jbeta primers. Clones were read by immunoSEQ multiplex PCR, and TCRdb kept only the in-frame ones, dropping some. The repertoire has 75,000 to 90,000 clones, 65% to 85% of them found once; the top ten carry 3% to 3.5%. Germline V lookup: CDR1 SGHTA, CDR2 FQGTGA. The CDR3 length is 13 residues. V lost 5 bases and J lost 6, with 12 bases in between. These data originate in a study of cytomegalovirus exposure and HLA in healthy donors. About the study: Prior work identified roughly 120 million unique TCR beta sequences in some 200 million T cells.

Study-wide results and limits: A few CMV-associated chains proved CMV antigen-specific in vitro.

Input material: PBMCs. The origin of this receptor is a man aged 50-59 years in good health and CMV-seronegative. The V gene is TRBV7-3, the J gene TRBJ2-3; D call uncertain. CDR3 nucleotides: TGTGCCAGCAGCCCCGCAACGCGGGATACGCAGTATTTT. Translating gives CASSPATRDTQYF.